This TCR beta chain was observed in a study of T-cell reconstitution after alpha-beta-depleted transplantation in children. This clonotype showed up just a few times. This CDR3 comprises 14 residues. Germline values: CDR1 SNHLY, CDR2 FYNNEI. The ends lost 10 bases at V and 3 bases at J; junction bases unmatched: 4. Unique molecular identifiers tagged the TCRbeta library. One entry per CDR3 protein, called by TCRdb with MiXCR from the PCR reads. The table includes roughly 570,000 distinct CDR3 sequences, 25% to 30% detected once. Sample: PBMCs, taken before TCRalphabeta/CD19-depleted stem cell transplant. The receptor comes from a boy under two years old with Wiskott-Aldrich syndrome, due to receive a stem cell transplant. J is TRBJ2-3 and V is TRBV2; TRBD2 matches at 13 bases. CDR3 nucleotides: TGTGCCAACGGACTAGCGGGAGCGACAGATACGCAGTATTTT. Protein sequence: CANGLAGATDTQYF.